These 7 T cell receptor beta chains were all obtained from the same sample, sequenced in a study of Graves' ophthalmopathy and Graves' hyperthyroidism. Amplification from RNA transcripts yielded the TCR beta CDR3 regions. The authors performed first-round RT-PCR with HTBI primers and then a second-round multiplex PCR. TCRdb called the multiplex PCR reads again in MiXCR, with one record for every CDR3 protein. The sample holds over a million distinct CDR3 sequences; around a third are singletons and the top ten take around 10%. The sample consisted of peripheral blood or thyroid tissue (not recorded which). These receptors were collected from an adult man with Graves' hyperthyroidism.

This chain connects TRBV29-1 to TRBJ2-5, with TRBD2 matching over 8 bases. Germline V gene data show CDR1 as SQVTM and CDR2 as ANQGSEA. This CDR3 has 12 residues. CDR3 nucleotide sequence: TGCAGGGATACTAGCGGCCAAGAGACCCAGTACTTC. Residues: CRDTSGQETQYF.

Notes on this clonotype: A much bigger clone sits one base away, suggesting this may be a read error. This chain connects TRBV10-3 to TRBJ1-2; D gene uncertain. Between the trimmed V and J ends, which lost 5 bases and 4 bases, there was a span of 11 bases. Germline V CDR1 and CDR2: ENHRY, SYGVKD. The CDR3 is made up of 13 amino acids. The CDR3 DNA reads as TGTGCCATCAGTTACCAGGCTCTCTATGGCTACACCTTC. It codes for CAISYQALYGYTF.

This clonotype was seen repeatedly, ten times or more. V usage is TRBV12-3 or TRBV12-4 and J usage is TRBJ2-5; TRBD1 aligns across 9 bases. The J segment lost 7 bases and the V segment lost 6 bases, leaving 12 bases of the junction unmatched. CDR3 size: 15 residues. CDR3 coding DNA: TGTGCCAGCAGACAACCCGGGACAGGGTTTCCGACCCAGTACTTC. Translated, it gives CASRQPGTGFPTQYF.

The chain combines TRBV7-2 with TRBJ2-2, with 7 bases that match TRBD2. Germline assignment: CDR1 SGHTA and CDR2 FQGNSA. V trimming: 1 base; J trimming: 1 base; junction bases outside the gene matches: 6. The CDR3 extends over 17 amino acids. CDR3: CASSLVVLAGNTGELFF. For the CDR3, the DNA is TGTGCCAGCAGCTTAGTGGTCTTAGCGGGGAACACCGGGGAGCTGTTTTTT.

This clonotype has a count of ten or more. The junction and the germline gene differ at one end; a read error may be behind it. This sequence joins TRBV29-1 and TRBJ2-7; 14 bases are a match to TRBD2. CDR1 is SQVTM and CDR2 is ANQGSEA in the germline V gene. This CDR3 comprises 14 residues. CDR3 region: CSVEGTSGGYEQYF. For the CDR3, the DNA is TGCAGCGTCGAAGGGACTAGCGGGGGCTACGAGCAGTACTTC.

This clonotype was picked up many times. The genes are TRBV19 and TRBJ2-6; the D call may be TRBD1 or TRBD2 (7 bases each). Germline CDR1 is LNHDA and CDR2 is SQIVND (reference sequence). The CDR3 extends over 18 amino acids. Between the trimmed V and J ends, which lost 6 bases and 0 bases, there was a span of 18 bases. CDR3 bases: TGTGCCAGTAGACAACAGGGGAGGGGTGTCTCTGGGGCCAACGTCCTGACTTTC. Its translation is CASRQQGRGVSGANVLTF.

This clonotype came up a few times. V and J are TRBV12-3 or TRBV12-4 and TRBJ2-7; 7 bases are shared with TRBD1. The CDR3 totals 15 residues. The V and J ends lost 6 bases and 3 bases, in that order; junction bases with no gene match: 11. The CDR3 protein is CASSTLEAGGYEQYF. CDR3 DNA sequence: TGTGCCAGCAGCACCTTGGAGGCAGGGGGCTACGAGCAGTACTTC.